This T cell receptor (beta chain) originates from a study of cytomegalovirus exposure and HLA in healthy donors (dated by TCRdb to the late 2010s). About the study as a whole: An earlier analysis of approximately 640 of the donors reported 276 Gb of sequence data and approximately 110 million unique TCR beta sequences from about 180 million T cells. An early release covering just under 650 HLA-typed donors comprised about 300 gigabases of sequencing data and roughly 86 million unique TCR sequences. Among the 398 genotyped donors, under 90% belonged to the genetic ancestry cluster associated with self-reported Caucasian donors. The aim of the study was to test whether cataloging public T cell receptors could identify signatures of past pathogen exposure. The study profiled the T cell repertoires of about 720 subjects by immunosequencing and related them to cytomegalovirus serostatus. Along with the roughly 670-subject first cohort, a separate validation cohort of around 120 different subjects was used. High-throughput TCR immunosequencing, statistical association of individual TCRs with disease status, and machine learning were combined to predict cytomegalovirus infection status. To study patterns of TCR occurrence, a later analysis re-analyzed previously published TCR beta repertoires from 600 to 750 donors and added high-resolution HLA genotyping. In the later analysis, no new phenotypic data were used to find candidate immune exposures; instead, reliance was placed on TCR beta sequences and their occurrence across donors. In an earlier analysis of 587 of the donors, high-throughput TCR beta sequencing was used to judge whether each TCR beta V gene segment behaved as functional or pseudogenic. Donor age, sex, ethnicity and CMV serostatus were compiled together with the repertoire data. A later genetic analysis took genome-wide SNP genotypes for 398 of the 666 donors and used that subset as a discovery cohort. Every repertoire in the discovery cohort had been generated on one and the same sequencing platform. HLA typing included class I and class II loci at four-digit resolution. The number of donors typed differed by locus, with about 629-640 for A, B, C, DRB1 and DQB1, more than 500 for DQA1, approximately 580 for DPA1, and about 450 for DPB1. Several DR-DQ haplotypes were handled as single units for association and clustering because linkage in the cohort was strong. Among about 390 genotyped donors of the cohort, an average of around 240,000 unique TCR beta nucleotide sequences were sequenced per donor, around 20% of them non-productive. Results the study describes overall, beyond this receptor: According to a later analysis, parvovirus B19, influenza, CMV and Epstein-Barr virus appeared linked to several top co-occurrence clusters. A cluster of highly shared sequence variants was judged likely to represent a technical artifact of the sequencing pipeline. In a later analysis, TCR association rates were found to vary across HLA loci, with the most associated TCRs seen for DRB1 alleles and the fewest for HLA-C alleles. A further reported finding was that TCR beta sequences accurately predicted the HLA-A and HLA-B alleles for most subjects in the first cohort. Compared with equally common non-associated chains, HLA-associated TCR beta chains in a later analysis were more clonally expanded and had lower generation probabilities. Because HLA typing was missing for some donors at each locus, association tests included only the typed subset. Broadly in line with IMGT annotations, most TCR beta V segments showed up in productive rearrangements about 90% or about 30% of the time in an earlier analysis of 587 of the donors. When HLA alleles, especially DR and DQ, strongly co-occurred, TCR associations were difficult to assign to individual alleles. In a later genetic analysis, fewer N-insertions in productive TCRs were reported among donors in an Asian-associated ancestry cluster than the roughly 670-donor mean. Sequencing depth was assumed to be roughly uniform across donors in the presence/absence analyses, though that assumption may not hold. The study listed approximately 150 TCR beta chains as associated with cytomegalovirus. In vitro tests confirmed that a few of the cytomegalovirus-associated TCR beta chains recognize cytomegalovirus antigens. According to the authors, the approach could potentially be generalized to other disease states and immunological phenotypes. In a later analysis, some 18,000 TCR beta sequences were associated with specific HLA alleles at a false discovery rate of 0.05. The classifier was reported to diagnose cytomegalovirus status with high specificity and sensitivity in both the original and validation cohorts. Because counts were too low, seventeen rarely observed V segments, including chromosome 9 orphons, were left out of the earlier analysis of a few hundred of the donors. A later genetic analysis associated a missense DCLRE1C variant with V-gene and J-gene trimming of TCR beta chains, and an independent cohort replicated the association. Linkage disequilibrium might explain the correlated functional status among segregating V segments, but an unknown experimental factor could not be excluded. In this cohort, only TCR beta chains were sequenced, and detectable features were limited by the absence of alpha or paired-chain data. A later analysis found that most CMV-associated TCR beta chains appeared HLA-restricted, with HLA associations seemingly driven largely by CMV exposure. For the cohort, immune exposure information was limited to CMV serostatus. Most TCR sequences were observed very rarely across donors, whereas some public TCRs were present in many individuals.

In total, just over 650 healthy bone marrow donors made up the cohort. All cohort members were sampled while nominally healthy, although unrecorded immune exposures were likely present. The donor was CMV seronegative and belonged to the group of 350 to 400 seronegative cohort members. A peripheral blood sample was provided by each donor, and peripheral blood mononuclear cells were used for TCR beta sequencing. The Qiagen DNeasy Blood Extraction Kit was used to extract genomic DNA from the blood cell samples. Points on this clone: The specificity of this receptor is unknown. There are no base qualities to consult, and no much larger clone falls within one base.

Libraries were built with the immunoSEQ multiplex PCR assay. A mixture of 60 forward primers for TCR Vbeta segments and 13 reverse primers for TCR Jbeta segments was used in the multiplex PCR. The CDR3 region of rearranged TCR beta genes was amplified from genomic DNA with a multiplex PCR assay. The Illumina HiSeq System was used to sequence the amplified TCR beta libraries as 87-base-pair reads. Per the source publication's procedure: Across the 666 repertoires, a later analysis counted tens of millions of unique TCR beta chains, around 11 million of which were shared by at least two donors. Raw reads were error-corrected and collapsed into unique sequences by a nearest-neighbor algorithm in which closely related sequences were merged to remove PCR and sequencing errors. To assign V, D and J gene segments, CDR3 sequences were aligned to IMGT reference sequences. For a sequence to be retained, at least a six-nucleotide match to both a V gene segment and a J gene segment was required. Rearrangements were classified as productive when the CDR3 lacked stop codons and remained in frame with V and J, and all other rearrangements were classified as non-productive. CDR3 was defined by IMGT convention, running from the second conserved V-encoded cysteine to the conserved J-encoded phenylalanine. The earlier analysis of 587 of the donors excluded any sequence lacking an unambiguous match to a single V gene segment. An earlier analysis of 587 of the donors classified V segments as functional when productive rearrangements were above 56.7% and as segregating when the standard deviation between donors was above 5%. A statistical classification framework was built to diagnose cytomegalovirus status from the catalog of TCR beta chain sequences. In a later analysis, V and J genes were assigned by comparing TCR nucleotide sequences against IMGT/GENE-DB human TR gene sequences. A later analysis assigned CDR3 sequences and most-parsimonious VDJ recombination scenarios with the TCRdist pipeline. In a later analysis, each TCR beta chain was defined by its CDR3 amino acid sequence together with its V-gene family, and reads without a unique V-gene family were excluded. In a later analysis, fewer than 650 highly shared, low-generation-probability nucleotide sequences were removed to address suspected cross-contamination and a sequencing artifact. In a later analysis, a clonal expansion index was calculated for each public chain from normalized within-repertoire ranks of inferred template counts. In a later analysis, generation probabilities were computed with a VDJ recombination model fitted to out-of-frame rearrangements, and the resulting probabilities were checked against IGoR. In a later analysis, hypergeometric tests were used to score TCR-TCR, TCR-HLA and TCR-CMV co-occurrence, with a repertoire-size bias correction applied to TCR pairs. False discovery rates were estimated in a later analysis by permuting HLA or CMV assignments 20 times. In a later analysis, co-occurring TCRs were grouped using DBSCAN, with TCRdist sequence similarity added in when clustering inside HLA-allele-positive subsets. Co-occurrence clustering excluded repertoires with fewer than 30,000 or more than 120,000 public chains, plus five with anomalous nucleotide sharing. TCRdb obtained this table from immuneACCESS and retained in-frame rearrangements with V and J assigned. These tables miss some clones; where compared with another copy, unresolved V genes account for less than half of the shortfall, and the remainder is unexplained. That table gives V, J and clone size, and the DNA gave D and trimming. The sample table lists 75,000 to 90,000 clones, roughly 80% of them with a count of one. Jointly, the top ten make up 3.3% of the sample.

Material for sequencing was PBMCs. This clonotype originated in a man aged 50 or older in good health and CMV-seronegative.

The DNA reads as follows: TGTGCCAGCAGCTTAAGGGGAACAGTAAATTCACCCCTCCACTTT. This translates into CASSLRGTVNSPLHF. The rearranged segments are TRBV11-2 and TRBJ1-6; TRBD1 is perhaps the D gene, given 5 matching bases. The germline V gene provides CDR1 SGHAT and CDR2 FQNNGV. From cysteine to phenylalanine, the CDR3 is 15 amino acids long. Only the CDR3 DNA stays, 45 bases, in frame from base 1. Trimming takes 2 bases from V and 7 bases from J, and the germline ends sit 12 bases apart.